This paragraph reports one T cell receptor beta chain. The antigen remains undetermined. The sample comes from a study of long-term antiretroviral therapy in people with HIV. V was shortened by 2 bases and J by 2 bases, with 10 bases between the two germline ends. The CDR3 spans 14 residues. The germline CDR1 and CDR2 sequences are PRHDT and FYEKMQ (reference sequence). Overall study results and limits: Repertoires from HIV showed CDR3 length ranges narrower than those of controls.

At least one PBMC sample before ART and at least two after were required. Amounts of 1-10 million cryopreserved PBMC were held in the samples before DNA extraction. Sequencing relied on immunoSEQ assay v3.0, run at survey level. The study targeted roughly 35,000-50,000 T-cell genomes per sample in sequencing. Here immunoSEQ multiplex PCR was the method, and the copy in TCRdb shows in-frame clones only, minus some. The repertoire holds about 27,000 clones, around four fifths seen once, with around 10% in the top ten. This clonotype was sampled from a man younger than 35 with HIV. This chain links TRBV13 with TRBJ2-7; D might be TRBD1 (5 bases). Here the sequenced sample was unsorted PBMCs, taken 0.8 years before starting antiretroviral therapy. The CDR3 is CASSLKVTAYEQYF. As DNA, the CDR3 is TGTGCCAGCAGCTTAAAGGTGACAGCCTACGAGCAGTACTTC.